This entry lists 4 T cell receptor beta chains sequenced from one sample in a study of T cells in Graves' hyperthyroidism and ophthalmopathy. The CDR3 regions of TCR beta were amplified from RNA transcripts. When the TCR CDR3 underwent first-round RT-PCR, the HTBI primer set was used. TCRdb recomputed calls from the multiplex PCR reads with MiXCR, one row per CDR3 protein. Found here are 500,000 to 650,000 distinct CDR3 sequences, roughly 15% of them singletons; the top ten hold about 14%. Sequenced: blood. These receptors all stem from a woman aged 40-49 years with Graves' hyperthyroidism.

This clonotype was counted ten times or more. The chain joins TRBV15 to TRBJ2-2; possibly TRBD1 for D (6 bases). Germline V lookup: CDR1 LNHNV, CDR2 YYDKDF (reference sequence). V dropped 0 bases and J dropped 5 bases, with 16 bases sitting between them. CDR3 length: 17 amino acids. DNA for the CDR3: TGTGCCACCAGCAGAGATCTTACAGGGTCACAGACCGGGGAGCTGTTTTTT. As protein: CATSRDLTGSQTGELFF.

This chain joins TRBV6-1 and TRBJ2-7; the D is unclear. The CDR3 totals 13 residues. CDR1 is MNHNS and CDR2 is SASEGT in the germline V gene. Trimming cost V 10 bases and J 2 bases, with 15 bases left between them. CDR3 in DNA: TGTGCCATCAAACCGGTCTTTCCCTACGAGCAGTACTTC. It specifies CAIKPVFPYEQYF.

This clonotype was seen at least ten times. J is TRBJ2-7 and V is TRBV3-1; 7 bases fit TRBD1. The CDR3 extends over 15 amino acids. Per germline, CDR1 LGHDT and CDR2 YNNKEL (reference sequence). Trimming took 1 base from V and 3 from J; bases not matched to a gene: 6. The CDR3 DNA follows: TGTGCCAGCAGCCAAGCTCCGGGACAGAACTACGAGCAGTACTTC. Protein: CASSQAPGQNYEQYF.

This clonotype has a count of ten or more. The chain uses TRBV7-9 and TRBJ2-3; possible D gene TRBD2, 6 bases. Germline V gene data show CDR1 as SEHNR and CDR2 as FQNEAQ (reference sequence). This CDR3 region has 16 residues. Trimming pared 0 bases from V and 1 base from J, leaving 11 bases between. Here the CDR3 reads CASSLAQGGGTDTQYF. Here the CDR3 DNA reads TGTGCCAGCAGCTTAGCCCAGGGAGGAGGCACAGATACGCAGTATTTT.